The 22 T cell receptor beta chains in this list originate from one sample, sequenced in a study of blood T cells in healthy people across ages. A second PCR of roughly 7 to 11 cycles used a sample-barcoded 5' primer and a J-beta primer mix. Each CDR3 protein gets one entry after TCRdb re-called the 5' RACE reads with MiXCR. The sample shows about 800,000 distinct CDR3 sequences, about 47% of them seen only once. The sequenced material came from blood. All receptors come from an elderly man in good health.

V is TRBV14 and J is TRBJ2-1, with D perhaps matching TRBD2 (6 bases). Germline assignment: CDR1 SGHDN and CDR2 FVKESK. The CDR3 extends over 15 amino acids. The V and J ends lost 4 bases and 4 bases respectively, with 14 bases between them. In nucleotides, the CDR3 is TGTGCCAGCAGCCCCCACGGGAGTCGGTACAATGAGCAGTTCTTC. This sequence encodes CASSPHGSRYNEQFF. The variable domain in full, with the rest retrieved from reference TRBV14 and TRBJ2-1, is EAGVTQFPSHSVIEKGQTVTLRCDPISGHDNLYWYRRVMGKEIKFLLHFVKESKQDESGMPNNRFLAERTGGTYSTLKVQPAELEDSGVYFCASSPHGSRYNEQFFGPGTRLTVL.

The chain employs TRBV11-3 and TRBJ2-5, with D perhaps being TRBD1 or TRBD2 (5 bases each). The J call may not be correct, given that the DNA end is closer to TRBJ2-7. CDR3 length equals 15 residues. Germline V lookup: CDR1 SGHNT, CDR2 YENEEA. The CDR3 protein is CASSFVGTATYEQYF. Written as DNA, the CDR3 is TGTGCCAGCAGCTTCGTCGGGACGGCAACCTACGAGCAGTACTTC.

This rearrangement joins TRBV2 to TRBJ1-5; no definite D call. Trimming left V 3 bases short and J 4 bases short, with 13 bases between. CDR3 length: 15 residues. Germline assignment: CDR1 SNHLY and CDR2 FYNNEI. DNA of the CDR3: TGTGCCAGCAGTGATCGGGGAGTATCAAATCAGCCCCAGCATTTT. This sequence encodes CASSDRGVSNQPQHF. Complete variable domain (other parts from reference TRBV2 and TRBJ1-5): EPEVTQTPSHQVTQMGQEVILRCVPISNHLYFYWYRQILGQKVEFLVSFYNNEISEKSEIFDDQFSVERPDGSNFTLKIRSTKLEDSAMYFCASSDRGVSNQPQHFGDGTRLSIL.

The chain uses TRBV28 and TRBJ2-1; 7 nucleotides align to TRBD2. Germline CDR1 and CDR2: MDHEN and SYDVKM. The CDR3 runs to 15 residues. J gave up 3 bases and V 3 bases, and 5 bases lay outside the gene matches. The CDR3 DNA reads as TGTGCCAGCAGTTTGGGAGGGAACCACTACAATGAGCAGTTCTTC. As protein: CASSLGGNHYNEQFF. The full variable domain, its missing parts supplied by reference TRBV28 and TRBJ2-1, is DVKVTQSSRYLVKRTGEKVFLECVQDMDHENMFWYRQDPGLGLRLIYFSYDVKMKEKGDIPEGYSVSREKKERFSLILESASTNQTSMYLCASSLGGNHYNEQFFGPGTRLTVL.

Concerning this clonotype: This could be a read error, since a much larger clone is one nucleotide away. The rearrangement joins TRBV20-1 to TRBJ2-1; a weak D match, TRBD2 (5 bases). The DNA end is more similar to TRBJ2-7, so the J call may be wrong. This CDR3 comprises 12 residues. Per germline, CDR1 DFQATT and CDR2 SNEGSKA (reference sequence). The CDR3 DNA is TGCAGTGCTAGCGGGAACTACAATGAGCAGTACTTC. Translating gives CSASGNYNEQYF.

This sequence joins TRBV7-2 and TRBJ1-5; a weak D match, TRBD1 (5 bases). This CDR3 region has 15 residues. Trimming took 1 base from V and 7 from J, leaving 14 bases between them. CDR1 and CDR2 (germline): SGHTA, FQGNSA. The CDR3 bases are TGTGCCAGCAGCTTAGTTTGGACAAATAAGCAGCCCCAGCATTTT. Residues: CASSLVWTNKQPQHF.

V usage is TRBV6-2 or TRBV6-3 and J usage is TRBJ1-1, with no clear D. This CDR3 is 14 amino acids long. The germline CDR1 and CDR2 sequences are MNHEY and SVGEGT. Trimming took 4 bases from V and 1 from J, leaving 10 bases between them. The chain's CDR3 is CASSSPDGNTEAFF. The CDR3 bases are TGTGCCAGCAGTTCCCCCGACGGGAACACTGAAGCTTTCTTT.

The chain links TRBV2 to TRBJ1-2; D is unclear. The CDR3 is 14 residues long. Trimming took off 6 bases at V and 2 bases at J, with 13 bases between the two ends. Germline lookup yields CDR1 SNHLY and CDR2 FYNNEI. CDR3 sequence (DNA): TGTGCCAGCAGCGCCCGGCCAACAAACTATGGCTACACCTTC. It is translated as CASSARPTNYGYTF.

The chain couples TRBV20-1 to TRBJ2-1, with 11 bases fitting TRBD2. Germline assignment: CDR1 DFQATT and CDR2 SNEGSKA (reference sequence). CDR3 length: 14 residues. V was pared by 6 bases and J by 3 bases, with 4 bases of the junction left unmatched. The CDR3 region has the DNA TGCAGTGCCAGACTAGCGGGGAACTACAATGAGCAGTTCTTC. Its translation: CSARLAGNYNEQFF.

This chain connects TRBV7-2 to TRBJ1-5; D is possibly TRBD1 (5 bases). Germline V CDR1 and CDR2: SGHTA, FQGNSA. The CDR3 sequence is 15 residues long. Trimming left V 3 bases short and J 2 bases short, with 11 bases between. The CDR3 sequence is CASSFNGGGNQPQHF. The CDR3 DNA follows: TGTGCCAGCAGCTTTAATGGGGGAGGCAATCAGCCCCAGCATTTT.

The chain has TRBV9 and TRBJ2-7; 8 bases map to TRBD2. The J call is uncertain, as TRBJ2-5 better fits the DNA end. Germline CDR1 SGDLS, CDR2 YYNGEE. This CDR3 is 14 amino acids long. CDR3 sequence: CASSPLADGETQYF. The CDR3 DNA reads TGTGCCAGCAGCCCACTAGCGGATGGAGAGACCCAGTACTTC.

This clonotype was seen at least ten times. The chain recombines TRBV29-1 with TRBJ2-1, with 7 bases lining up with TRBD2. The CDR3 has 16 amino acids. Germline assignment: CDR1 SQVTM and CDR2 ANQGSEA. Losses at the gene ends were 4 bases for V and 3 bases for J; bases not matched to a gene: 12. In nucleotides, the CDR3 is TGCAGCGTTGCCCTTCCTAGCGGAACCAACTACAATGAGCAGTTCTTC. This encodes CSVALPSGTNYNEQFF.

The chain links TRBV9 to TRBJ1-2; 9 bases match TRBD1. J lost 8 bases, V lost 4 bases, and 12 bases had no gene match. CDR1 is SGDLS, CDR2 YYNGEE, per germline. The CDR3 spans 15 residues. The chain's CDR3 is CASSPVGTGIGGYTF. CDR3 DNA: TGTGCCAGCAGCCCGGTGGGGACAGGGATCGGCGGCTACACCTTC. Filled out from reference TRBV9 and TRBJ1-2, the complete variable domain reads DSGVTQTPKHLITATGQRVTLRCSPRSGDLSVYWYQQSLDQGLQFLIQYYNGEERAKGNILERFSAQQFPDLHSELNLSSLELGDSALYFCASSPVGTGIGGYTFGSGTRLTVV.

In its sample, this clonotype was seen many times. The chain carries TRBV7-2 and TRBJ2-1; D uncertain. Germline V gene lookup returns CDR1 SGHTA and CDR2 FQGNSA. The CDR3 sequence is 15 residues long. The germline V and J ends were trimmed by 2 bases and 5 bases, with 13 bases remaining between them. The CDR3 DNA sequence: TGTGCCAGCAGCTTACAGTCATTAACTAACAATGAGCAGTTCTTC. As protein: CASSLQSLTNNEQFF.

The gene calls are TRBV15 and TRBJ2-1; 9 bases fit TRBD1. This CDR3 spans 17 amino acids. V lost 2 bases and J lost 4; bases outside the gene matches: 9. Germline V gene data show CDR1 as LNHNV and CDR2 as YYDKDF (reference sequence). CDR3 nucleotide sequence: TGTGCCACCAGCAGACCAACAGGGGGCCTAACATACAATGAGCAGTTCTTC. Translation gives CATSRPTGGLTYNEQFF.

Worth noting for this clonotype: The conserved phenylalanine or tryptophan normally closing the CDR3 is absent here, so this likely arose from a read error. The J gene is TRBJ2-7, the V gene TRBV6-1; 9 bases align to TRBD1. The V and J ends lost 4 bases and 0 bases, in that order; junction bases with no gene match: 7. Germline V gene sequence: CDR1 MNHNS, CDR2 SASEGT. The CDR3 is 16 amino acids. The chain's CDR3 is CASSGFTGGDSYEQYL. In nucleotides, the CDR3 is TGTGCCAGCAGTGGTTTCACAGGGGGCGACTCCTACGAGCAGTACTTA.

In this sample, this clonotype turned up a few times. The gene calls are TRBV28 and TRBJ2-5; D gene ambiguous. The CDR3 is 14 residues long. Trimming stripped 4 bases from V and 3 bases from J, with 12 bases between. Germline V gene sequence: CDR1 MDHEN, CDR2 SYDVKM. CDR3 nucleotides: TGTGCCAGCAGTTCCCCAATGGGGAAAGAGACCCAGTACTTC. Encoded protein: CASSSPMGKETQYF.

This clonotype was detected only a few times. The chain uses TRBV5-4 and TRBJ2-4; possibly TRBD2 for D (6 bases). Trimming pared 6 bases from V and 8 bases from J, leaving 15 bases between. The CDR3 extends over 13 amino acids. Germline V gene sequence: CDR1 SGHNT, CDR2 YYREEE (reference sequence). The CDR3 nucleotides read TGTGCCAGCACGATGGACTATTTGGACATTCAGTACTTC. This translates into CASTMDYLDIQYF.

This clonotype showed up just a few times. V gene TRBV5-1 combines with J gene TRBJ1-5; D is ambiguous. This CDR3 region has 15 residues. V gave up 0 bases and J gave up 0 bases, with 7 bases separating them. In germline, CDR1 is SGHRS, CDR2 YFSETQ. The CDR3 nucleotides read TGCGCCAGCAGCTTGGACCAGAATAGCAATCAGCCCCAGCATTTT. This translates into CASSLDQNSNQPQHF.

The CDR3 region has the DNA TGCAGCGGGTACGGGACAGAAGAGACCCAGTACTTC. The encoded protein is CSGYGTEETQYF. This chain joins TRBV29-1 and TRBJ2-5; 7 nucleotides match TRBD1. This CDR3 has 12 residues. The germline V gene has CDR1 SQVTM and CDR2 ANQGSEA. With V trimmed by 7 bases and J by 3 bases, 5 bases remained unmatched.

The V call is TRBV7-9, the J call TRBJ2-3, with a tentative D call TRBD2 (5 bases). The V end was cut by 1 base, the J end by 1 base, with 15 bases between. CDR3 length: 17 residues. From germline, CDR1 is SEHNR and CDR2 FQNEAQ (reference sequence). CDR3 sequence (DNA): TGTGCCAGCAGCTTAGGGCTTATGGGAGATGGCACAGATACGCAGTATTTT. Amino acids: CASSLGLMGDGTDTQYF. The full variable domain, in which reference TRBV7-9 and TRBJ2-3 provide the parts outside the CDR3, is DTGVSQNPRHKITKRGQNVTFRCDPISEHNRLYWYRQTLGQGPEFLTYFQNEAQLEKSRLLSDRFSAERPKGSFSTLEIQRTEQGDSAMYLCASSLGLMGDGTDTQYFGPGTRLTVL.

A remark on this clonotype: This may stem from a read error, because a much larger clone lies one nucleotide away. The chain couples TRBV7-2 to TRBJ2-1, with 13 nucleotides matching TRBD2. The V segment lost 5 bases and the J segment 5 bases; nucleotides outside the gene matches: 3. This CDR3 has 15 amino acids. The germline V gene has CDR1 SGHTA and CDR2 FQGNSA. The CDR3 loop reads CASSATSGRNNEQFF. The CDR3 coding sequence is TGTGCCAGCAGCGCGACTAGCGGGAGGAACAATGAGCAGTTCTTC.